One and the same sample provided the 17 T cell receptor beta chains below, sequenced in a study of glioma-infiltrating T cells. Amplification of TCR alpha and beta CDR3 regions from RNA used iRepertoire nested multiplex PCR. TCRdb fed the multiplex PCR reads into MiXCR, producing one record per CDR3 protein. This repertoire shows a few hundred thousand distinct CDR3 sequences, around 45% found once; its top ten account for about 12%. The sample consisted of glioma tissue, nonneoplastic brain tissue, or PBMCs (not recorded which). The receptors were gathered from a human donor with low-grade glioma or glioblastoma, undergoing nonglioma brain surgery, or in good health (not recorded which).

This clonotype has more than one count but fewer than ten. The chain carries TRBV28 and TRBJ2-7, with TRBD1 matching over 8 bases. J lost 5 bases, V lost 6 bases, and 9 bases had no gene match. Germline V gives CDR1 MDHEN, CDR2 SYDVKM. CDR3 length: 14 residues. CDR3 DNA: TGTGCCAGCAGCCTAAGACAGGGGAGAGACGAGCAGTACTTC. Protein: CASSLRQGRDEQYF. Full variable domain (remainder filled in from reference TRBV28 and TRBJ2-7): DVKVTQSSRYLVKRTGEKVFLECVQDMDHENMFWYRQDPGLGLRLIYFSYDVKMKEKGDIPEGYSVSREKKERFSLILESASTNQTSMYLCASSLRQGRDEQYFGPGTRLTVT.

The CDR3 sequence is CASSQDGGSWNIQYF. CDR3 nucleotides: TGCGCCAGCAGCCAAGATGGTGGATCGTGGAACATTCAGTACTTC. The chain recombines TRBV4-3 with TRBJ2-4; no clear D. Germline CDR1 is LGHNA and CDR2 is YSLEER. The CDR3 length is 15 residues. V lost 0 bases to trimming and J lost 7 bases, with 13 bases between them.

The sample holds a few counts of this clonotype. This chain uses TRBV4-3 with TRBJ2-1; 9 bases map to TRBD1. Germline lookup yields CDR1 LGHNA and CDR2 YSLEER. V lost 1 base to trimming and J lost 8 bases; unmatched junction nucleotides: 0. The CDR3 is 13 amino acids. The CDR3: CASSQGTGDEQFF. As DNA, the CDR3 is TGCGCCAGCAGCCAAGGGACAGGGGATGAGCAGTTCTTC.

Comment on this clonotype: The junction and the germline gene differ at one end; a read error may be behind it. The chain is built from TRBV19 and TRBJ2-1; D may be TRBD2 (6 bases). CDR1 is LNHDA and CDR2 is SQIVND in the germline V gene (reference sequence). The length of the CDR3 is 15 residues. The DNA for the CDR3 is TGTGCCAGTAGTATTGGAGGGCGCTCCTACAATAAGCAGTTCTTC. Its protein product is CASSIGGRSYNKQFF.

V and J are TRBV27 and TRBJ2-6; 11 bases are shared with TRBD1. Trimming cost V 5 bases and J 3 bases; bases outside gene matches: 15. This CDR3 comprises 20 residues. CDR1 and CDR2 from the germline V gene are MNHEY and SMNVEV (reference sequence). For the CDR3, the DNA is TGTGCCAGCAGTCAGCGGGACGGGACAGGGGGTATCTGTGGGGCCAACGTCCTGACTTTC. Residues: CASSQRDGTGGICGANVLTF.

A word on this clonotype: Compared with germline, one end of the junction differs, possibly owing to a read error. V and J are TRBV28 and TRBJ2-2, with 9 bases aligning to TRBD1. Germline CDR1 reads MDHEN; CDR2 reads SYDVKM. This CDR3 has 16 amino acids. CDR3 nucleotide sequence: TGTGCCAGCAGTTTACCACCTGGGACAGGGAACGGGGGGCTGTTTTTT. Amino acids: CASSLPPGTGNGGLFF. Variable domain in full (rest from reference TRBV28 and TRBJ2-2): DVKVTQSSRYLVKRTGEKVFLECVQDMDHENMFWYRQDPGLGLRLIYFSYDVKMKEKGDIPEGYSVSREKKERFSLILESASTNQTSMYLCASSLPPGTGNGGLFFGEGSRLTVL.

This clonotype was counted many times. The chain is built from TRBV27 and TRBJ1-3, with D maybe TRBD1 (6 bases). The CDR3 runs 16 residues. With 5 bases removed from V and 0 bases from J, the gap between germline ends came to 14 bases. Per the germline V gene, CDR1 is MNHEY and CDR2 is SMNVEV (reference sequence). The CDR3: CASSPKNRASGNTIYF. The CDR3 nucleotides are TGTGCCAGCAGTCCTAAGAACAGGGCCTCTGGAAACACCATATATTTT.

V gene TRBV12-3 or TRBV12-4 combines with J gene TRBJ2-7; 10 bases line up with TRBD2. CDR3 length equals 14 residues. The junction had 5 bases not matched to a gene; V was cut back by 4 bases and J by 5 bases. The CDR3 sequence: CASSSWTSGHEQYF. Written as DNA, the CDR3 is TGTGCCAGCAGTTCTTGGACTAGCGGCCACGAGCAGTACTTC.

This clonotype was seen only a few times. The CDR3 protein is CSAREGTAEAFF. The CDR3 DNA reads as TGCAGTGCTAGAGAAGGGACGGCTGAAGCTTTCTTT. The chain couples TRBV20-1 to TRBJ1-1, with D possibly being TRBD1 (5 bases). Between the trimmed V and J ends, which lost 0 bases and 6 bases, there was a span of 8 bases. Looked up from germline, CDR1 is DFQATT and CDR2 is SNEGSKA (reference sequence). CDR3 length: 12 residues.

A note on this clonotype: At one of its ends the junction is not consistent with the germline gene, which may arise from a read error. The CDR3 reads CGARKAGQGGTEDFF. CDR3 nucleotides: TGCGGTGCTAGAAAGGCAGGGCAGGGCGGCACTGAAGATTTCTTT. This sequence joins TRBV20-1 and TRBJ1-1; D might be TRBD1 (5 bases). Germline CDR1 is DFQATT and CDR2 is SNEGSKA (reference sequence). The CDR3 loop spans 15 amino acids.

This clonotype was detected only a few times. Here the CDR3 omits its conserved ending phenylalanine or tryptophan, so a read error is the likely source. This chain joins TRBV27 and TRBJ2-1; 9 bases map to TRBD2. Germline V gene lookup returns CDR1 MNHEY and CDR2 SMNVEV (reference sequence). The V segment lost 5 bases and the J segment 4 bases; nucleotides outside the gene matches: 9. CDR3 length: 16 residues. For the CDR3, the DNA is TGTGCCAGCAGTCCGGGAACTAGCGGGCTGTACAATGAGCAGTTCTAC. The encoded protein is CASSPGTSGLYNEQFY.

The chain uses TRBV12-3 or TRBV12-4 and TRBJ2-2; no clear D. The CDR3 is 13 residues long. Trimming took off 2 bases at V and 5 bases at J, with 6 bases between the two ends. Written as DNA, the CDR3 is TGTGCCAGCAGTTTAAGGTCAACCGGGGAGCTGTTTTTT. Amino acid sequence: CASSLRSTGELFF.

Regarding this clonotype: A much larger clonotype is one base distant, so this may be a read error. The chain combines TRBV6-5 with TRBJ1-5; unclear D gene. Germline loops: CDR1 MNHEY, CDR2 SVGAGI. The CDR3 has 14 amino acids. This CDR3 is CASSSTTENRPQHF. The CDR3 DNA reads as TGTGCCAGCAGTTCAACGACGGAGAATCGGCCCCAGCATTTT.

There are many counts of this clonotype. The genes are TRBV6-2 or TRBV6-3 and TRBJ1-1; D possibly corresponds to TRBD1 (5 bases). The CDR3 extends over 15 amino acids. Trimming pared 6 bases from V and 0 bases from J, leaving 14 bases between. Germline assignment: CDR1 MNHEY and CDR2 SVGEGT. The CDR3 here is CASSLGRPVNTEAFF. The CDR3, as DNA: TGTGCCAGCAGCCTGGGACGCCCCGTGAACACTGAAGCTTTCTTT.

The chain combines TRBV27 with TRBJ2-7; tentative D call: TRBD2 (6 bases). Germline CDR1 and CDR2: MNHEY and SMNVEV (reference sequence). The CDR3 contains 16 residues. V was cut by 5 bases and J by 3 bases, with 20 bases left in between. In nucleotides, the CDR3 is TGTGCCAGCAGTCCATCTAGGACTATAGTATACTACGAGCAGTACTTC. It yields the protein CASSPSRTIVYYEQYF.

This clonotype was picked up many times. The chain combines TRBV28 with TRBJ1-5, with 7 bases that match TRBD1. The germline CDR1 and CDR2 sequences are MDHEN and SYDVKM. Trimming removed 6 bases from V and 3 bases from J; junction bases left unmatched: 11. This CDR3 has 16 amino acids. CDR3 protein: CASSSEQGWLNQPQHF. As DNA, the CDR3 is TGTGCCAGCAGCTCCGAACAGGGGTGGCTCAATCAGCCCCAGCATTTT.

This clonotype was detected only a few times. The rearrangement uses TRBV7-2 and TRBJ2-3; 12 positions agree with TRBD2. Germline V lookup: CDR1 SGHTA, CDR2 FQGNSA. The CDR3 runs 17 residues. J was trimmed by 2 bases and V by 4 bases; bases with no gene match: 7. The CDR3 here is CASSSLGLAGFTDTQYF. The DNA of the CDR3 is TGTGCCAGCAGCTCGTTAGGACTAGCGGGATTCACAGATACGCAGTATTTT.